The rows below give T cell receptor beta chains drawn from one sample of a study of blood T cells in healthy people across ages. One entry per CDR3 protein results from TCRdb running MiXCR on the 5' RACE reads. Altogether around 1,900,000 distinct CDR3 sequences are present, about two fifths being singletons, with the ten largest covering roughly 24%. Input material: blood. The receptors originated from a human donor in good health. CDR3s include the opening cysteine and the closing phenylalanine or tryptophan. D genes are given only for firm matches. The size field is filled for only some rows; it gives once, few, many or a size class.

V gene	D gene	J gene	clone size	CDR3 protein	CDR3 DNA
TRBV9	TRBD1	TRBJ1-1	-	CASSVGQGMGNTEAFF	TGTGCCAGCAGCGTAGGACAGGGGATGGGGAACACTGAAGCCTTCTTT
TRBV6-1	-	TRBJ1-2	-	CASSEAGQGPYGYTF	TGTGCCAGCAGTGAAGCGGGGCAGGGACCTTATGGCTACACCTTC
TRBV20-1	-	TRBJ1-2	-	CSARRSSGAFGYTF	TGCAGTGCTCGACGATCGTCGGGGGCCTTTGGCTACACCTTC
TRBV6-2/TRBV6-3	TRBD1	TRBJ2-5	-	CASRETGKGAETQYF	TGTGCCAGCAGAGAGACAGGGAAGGGAGCAGAGACCCAGTACTTC
TRBV5-1	-	TRBJ1-1	-	CASSLVPGLNTEAFF	TGCGCCAGCAGCTTGGTTCCCGGCTTGAACACTGAAGCTTTCTTT
TRBV6-5	-	TRBJ1-1	-	CASKLAASLNTEAFF	TGTGCCAGTAAATTAGCGGCAAGCCTGAACACTGAAGCTTTCTTT
TRBV7-9	-	TRBJ2-3	few	CASSLSRPTSTDTQYF	TGTGCCAGCAGCTTAAGCCGCCCGACTAGCACAGATACGCAGTATTTT
TRBV7-2	TRBD1	TRBJ2-7	few	CASSLGPDRGNNEQYF	TGTGCCAGCAGCTTAGGGCCGGACAGGGGAAACAACGAGCAGTACTTC
TRBV5-1	-	TRBJ1-1	few	CASSLASGSEAFF	TGCGCCAGCAGCTTGGCCTCCGGCAGTGAAGCTTTCTTT
TRBV2	-	TRBJ1-2	few	CASSEGRPVLGGYTF	TGTGCCAGCAGTGAAGGACGCCCAGTCTTAGGGGGCTACACCTTC
TRBV5-1	-	TRBJ1-4	-	CASFKSPTGHNEKLFF	TGCGCCAGCTTCAAAAGTCCGACAGGCCATAATGAAAAACTGTTTTTT
TRBV5-1	TRBD1	TRBJ2-7	-	CASYRDRTYEQYF	TGCGCCAGCTACCGGGACAGGACCTACGAGCAGTACTTC
TRBV20-1	-	TRBJ1-1	once	CSAPGWFSTVSAGTEAFF	TGCAGTGCCCCCGGGTGGTTTTCTACGGTTTCGGCAGGGACTGAAGCTTTCTTT
TRBV5-6	-	TRBJ2-3	-	CASSLGASGLDTQYF	TGTGCCAGCAGCTTGGGGGCGTCTGGGCTAGATACGCAGTATTTT
TRBV6-5	-	TRBJ1-3	-	CASSQTGSGNTIYF	TGTGCCAGCAGTCAGACAGGCTCTGGAAACACCATATATTTT
TRBV24-1	-	TRBJ1-1	once	CATSDLSEAFF	TGTGCCACCAGTGATTTGTCTGAAGCTTTCTTT
TRBV9	-	TRBJ2-3	-	CASSVEGGGGRDTQYF	TGTGCCAGCAGCGTAGAGGGGGGGGGAGGAAGGGATACGCAGTATTTT
TRBV4-1	-	TRBJ1-2	-	CASSQVDGPYGYTF	TGCGCCAGCAGCCAAGTAGACGGACCCTATGGCTACACCTTC
TRBV2	-	TRBJ2-7	-	CASRRGGGGYYEQYF	TGTGCCAGCAGGAGAGGGGGGGGCGGATACTACGAGCAGTACTTC
TRBV7-3	TRBD1	TRBJ1-1	-	CASSLSMDRGSNTEAFF	TGTGCCAGCAGCTTAAGCATGGACAGGGGATCGAACACTGAAGCTTTCTTT
TRBV7-2	-	TRBJ1-5	-	CASSLRRGSYSNQPQHF	TGTGCCAGCAGCTTACGCAGAGGGTCTTATAGCAATCAGCCCCAGCATTTT
TRBV7-9	-	TRBJ1-6	-	CASSLVDISPLHF	TGTGCCAGCAGCTTAGTGGATATCTCACCCCTCCACTTT
TRBV5-5	TRBD1	TRBJ1-1	-	CASSWDRPNTEAFF	TGTGCCAGCAGCTGGGACAGGCCGAACACTGAAGCTTTCTTT
TRBV12-3/TRBV12-4	TRBD2	TRBJ2-5	-	CASSSQAGGETQYF	TGTGCCAGCAGTTCCCAAGCGGGGGGAGAGACCCAGTACTTC
TRBV7-2	TRBD1	TRBJ2-2	-	CASSPSAGQENTGELFF	TGTGCCAGCAGCCCCTCTGCAGGACAGGAGAACACCGGGGAGCTGTTTTTT
TRBV14	-	TRBJ1-2	few	CASSLHPWKDDYGYTF	TGTGCCAGCAGCCTCCACCCGTGGAAAGATGATTATGGCTACACCTTC
TRBV11-2	-	TRBJ1-5	once	CEGRGASYGPPQHF	TGCGAAGGACGCGGAGCATCGTACGGTCCGCCCCAGCATTTT
TRBV5-1	-	TRBJ2-3	-	CASSLAGVATDTQYF	TGCGCCAGCAGCTTGGCGGGTGTAGCAACAGATACGCAGTATTTT
TRBV20-1	-	TRBJ2-3	few	CSAQKGGGTDTQYF	TGCAGTGCCCAGAAGGGGGGAGGCACAGATACGCAGTATTTT
TRBV10-3	-	TRBJ2-3	few	CATTDEPDTQYF	TGTGCCACTACAGATGAGCCAGATACGCAGTATTTT
TRBV29-1	TRBD2	TRBJ2-7	once	CSGEDQRGYEQYF	TGCAGCGGTGAAGATCAGCGGGGCTACGAGCAGTACTTC
TRBV6-5	-	TRBJ1-2	-	CASSFHAGTLPYGYTF	TGTGCCAGCAGTTTCCATGCCGGGACTCTACCCTATGGCTACACCTTC
TRBV18	-	TRBJ1-5	once	CASSPGEGWSNQPQHF	TGTGCCAGCTCACCAGGGGAGGGTTGGAGCAATCAGCCCCAGCATTTT
TRBV14	-	TRBJ2-7	-	CAGSQVWYPYEQYF	TGTGCCGGCAGCCAAGTTTGGTACCCCTACGAGCAGTACTTC
TRBV25-1	TRBD1	TRBJ1-2	once	CASSRVGQGAEGYTF	TGTGCCAGCAGTAGAGTGGGACAGGGGGCGGAGGGCTACACCTTC
TRBV7-2	-	TRBJ1-1	-	CASSLDVLDTEAFF	TGTGCCAGCAGCTTAGATGTGCTGGACACTGAAGCTTTCTTT
TRBV6-5	-	TRBJ2-7	-	CASSPASWDTDEQYF	TGTGCCAGCAGCCCCGCATCTTGGGACACGGACGAGCAGTACTTC
TRBV9	TRBD2	TRBJ2-5	few	CASSAGLAGQTQYF	TGTGCCAGCAGCGCGGGACTAGCGGGCCAGACCCAGTACTTC
TRBV11-3	TRBD1	TRBJ1-1	-	CASSKDRGPFF	TGTGCCAGCAGCAAGGACAGGGGACCTTTCTTT
TRBV27	TRBD1	TRBJ1-1	few	CASSPSTGGDTEAFF	TGTGCCAGCAGTCCATCGACAGGGGGGGACACTGAAGCTTTCTTT
TRBV5-1	TRBD1	TRBJ1-2	-	CASSLLTGEYGYTF	TGCGCCAGCAGCTTACTTACAGGGGAATATGGCTACACCTTC
TRBV21-1	-	TRBJ2-5	-	CASSRAAVATQYF	TGTGCCAGCAGCAGGGCGGCGGTGGCGACCCAGTACTTC
TRBV6-1	-	TRBJ1-2	-	CASTMGRGPVEGYGYTF	TGTGCCAGCACCATGGGTAGAGGGCCTGTCGAGGGCTATGGCTACACCTTC